The 30 T cell receptor beta chains below were found in one sample sequenced in a study of T cells in narcolepsy. Sequenced by immunoSEQ multiplex PCR; TCRdb stores in-frame clones only, minus some. The table includes roughly 30,000 clones, 78% detected once. The sample comprised CD45RA- memory CD4+ T cells from PBMCs. Every receptor here comes from a human donor with narcolepsy.

The chain carries TRBV5-1 and TRBJ2-2; D possibly corresponds to TRBD2 (5 bases). In germline, CDR1 is SGHRS, CDR2 YFSETQ. This CDR3 is built from 13 residues. Trimming took 0 bases from V and 5 from J, leaving 5 bases between them. CDR3 residues: CASSLAGTGELFF. CDR3 in DNA: TGCGCCAGCAGCTTGGCGGGAACCGGGGAGCTGTTTTTT.

CDR3 sequence reads: CASSFGQGSDTQYF. The CDR3 DNA reads as TGTGCCAGCAGCTTCGGACAGGGATCGGATACGCAGTATTTT. V usage is TRBV7-6 and J usage is TRBJ2-3, with 8 bases identical to TRBD1. CDR3 length: 14 residues. CDR1 and CDR2 from the germline V gene are SGHVS and FNYEAQ. V was clipped by 3 bases and J by 6 bases; unmatched bases: 5. The full variable domain, with the rest looked up from reference TRBV7-6 and TRBJ2-3, is GAGVSQSPRYKVTKRGQDVALRCDPISGHVSLYWYRQALGQGPEFLTYFNYEAQQDKSGLPNDRFSAERPEGSISTLTIQRTEQRDSAMYRCASSFGQGSDTQYFGPGTRLTVL.

The rearrangement joins TRBV5-1 to TRBJ1-5, with D perhaps TRBD1 (5 bases). The CDR3 contains 15 residues. CDR1 and CDR2 (germline): SGHRS, YFSETQ. Trimming shortened V by 1 base and J by 7 bases, and 15 bases separated the two germline ends. The CDR3 loop is CASSLTRAMGQPQHF. For the CDR3, the DNA is TGCGCCAGCAGCTTGACCAGGGCCATGGGCCAGCCCCAGCATTTT. Complete variable domain (other parts from reference TRBV5-1 and TRBJ1-5): KAGVTQTPRYLIKTRGQQVTLSCSPISGHRSVSWYQQTPGQGLQFLFEYFSETQRNKGNFPGRFSGRQFSNSRSEMNVSTLELGDSALYLCASSLTRAMGQPQHFGDGTRLSIL.

The rearrangement joins TRBV6-6 to TRBJ2-7; D call uncertain. Looked up from germline, CDR1 is MNHNY and CDR2 is SVGAGI (reference sequence). The CDR3 extends over 11 amino acids. Deletions cut 4 bases from V and 6 bases from J, with 7 bases between. CDR3 DNA sequence: TGTGCCAGCAGTTCCGAGGTCGAGCAGTACTTC. Translating it yields CASSSEVEQYF.

This chain joins TRBV4-1 and TRBJ1-2, with 8 nucleotides matching TRBD1. Losses at the gene ends were 1 base for V and 3 bases for J; bases not matched to a gene: 1. Germline V gives CDR1 MGHRA, CDR2 YSYEKL. This CDR3 is built from 14 residues. CDR3 nucleotides: TGCGCCAGCAGCCAAGCGGACAGGGACTATGGCTACACCTTC. It yields the protein CASSQADRDYGYTF.

This chain links TRBV2 with TRBJ1-1, with D unresolved. CDR3 size: 11 residues. Trimming shortened V by 4 bases and J by 7 bases, and 7 bases separated the two germline ends. CDR1 and CDR2 from the germline V gene are SNHLY and FYNNEI. CDR3 loop: CASSVRYEAFF. The CDR3 DNA reads TGTGCCAGCAGTGTTAGATATGAAGCTTTCTTT.

This clone was picked up one time. The chain has TRBV7-6 and TRBJ1-6; D call uncertain. V shed 1 base and J shed 8 bases, with 9 bases lying between them. The CDR3 totals 14 residues. CDR1 and CDR2 from the germline V gene are SGHVS and FNYEAQ. The CDR3 here is CASSLDPEYSPLHF. DNA for the CDR3: TGTGCCAGCAGCTTAGATCCGGAGTATTCACCCCTCCACTTT.

The chain links TRBV19 to TRBJ2-2; 12 bases map to TRBD2. J gave up 2 bases and V 0 bases, and 7 bases lay outside the gene matches. The CDR3 loop spans 19 amino acids. Germline CDR1 is LNHDA and CDR2 is SQIVND (reference sequence). CDR3: CASSIDRLAGGPNTGELFF. CDR3 nucleotide sequence: TGTGCCAGTAGTATAGATAGGCTAGCGGGAGGGCCAAACACCGGGGAGCTGTTTTTT.

This sequence joins TRBV19 and TRBJ2-3, with 16 bases matching TRBD2. This CDR3 has 15 amino acids. CDR1 and CDR2 from the germline V gene are LNHDA and SQIVND (reference sequence). Trimming at V came to 8 bases and at J to 2 bases, leaving 1 base not matched to a gene. The CDR3 DNA follows: TGTGCCAGTGGGACTAGCGGGGGGGCCACAGATACGCAGTATTTT. Its translation is CASGTSGGATDTQYF.

The chain combines TRBV7-6 with TRBJ1-4, with 8 bases aligning to TRBD1. From germline, CDR1 is SGHVS and CDR2 FNYEAQ. This CDR3 spans 16 amino acids. V was pared by 5 bases and J by 2 bases, with 7 bases of the junction left unmatched. DNA for the CDR3: TGTGCCAGCAGCCGAGGACAGGGCAGGACTAATGAAAAACTGTTTTTT. Translated, it gives CASSRGQGRTNEKLFF.

This chain links TRBV18 with TRBJ2-1; 14 nucleotides agree with TRBD2. Germline CDR1 reads KGHSH; CDR2 reads LQKENI. Trimming at V came to 3 bases and at J to 6 bases, leaving 4 bases not matched to a gene. This CDR3 is 16 amino acids long. The CDR3 here is CASSPLGTSGSNEQFF. The CDR3 DNA reads TGTGCCAGCTCACCTCTCGGGACTAGCGGGAGCAATGAGCAGTTCTTC.

The chain combines TRBV6-1 with TRBJ1-2; 12 bases map to TRBD1. Per the germline V gene, CDR1 is MNHNS and CDR2 is SASEGT. The ends lost 10 bases at V and 8 bases at J; junction bases unmatched: 14. The CDR3 covers 15 residues. For the CDR3, the DNA is TGTGCCACCACCTGGGACAGGGGGCCCCTGAGGGGCTACACCTTC. This sequence encodes CATTWDRGPLRGYTF.

The J gene is TRBJ1-2, the V gene TRBV29-1; D is uncertain. The CDR3 contains 11 residues. Germline V gene sequence: CDR1 SQVTM, CDR2 ANQGSEA. The CDR3 region is CAAGSENGYTF. CDR3 in DNA: TGCGCAGCGGGGTCGGAAAATGGCTACACCTTC.

The chain is built from TRBV9 and TRBJ2-7; 7 nucleotides line up with TRBD1. The CDR3 length is 16 residues. After removal of 4 bases from V and 4 bases from J, the junction contained 14 bases not matched to a gene. Germline V gene sequence: CDR1 SGDLS, CDR2 YYNGEE. This chain's CDR3 is CASSPPGKGAAYEQYF. In DNA form, the CDR3 reads TGTGCCAGCAGCCCTCCCGGGAAGGGGGCAGCGTACGAGCAGTACTTC.

This clone qualifies as medium-sized. The sample contains more than one DNA sequence encoding this CDR3. The rearrangement joins TRBV5-4 to TRBJ1-2; TRBD1 is a possible D gene (5 bases). Trimming cost V 3 bases and J 8 bases, with 17 bases left between them. Per germline, CDR1 SGHNT and CDR2 YYREEE (reference sequence). This CDR3 region has 14 residues. CDR3 sequence (DNA): TGTGCCAGCAGCTATGACAGAGGGACGGGGGGCTACACCTTC. The encoded protein is CASSYDRGTGGYTF.

The chain carries TRBV5-3 and TRBJ1-3; no clear D gene. TRBV5-3 has ORF status, its function being uncertain. The V and J ends lost 0 bases and 6 bases respectively, with 16 bases between them. CDR3 length: 16 amino acids. The CDR3 spells CARSLVGKCVENTIYF. The CDR3 coding sequence is TGTGCCAGAAGCTTGGTCGGAAAATGTGTTGAAAACACCATATATTTT.

The J gene is TRBJ2-5, the V gene TRBV15, with D unresolved. CDR3 length: 13 amino acids. CDR1 is LNHNV and CDR2 is YYDKDF in the germline V gene (reference sequence). The germline V and J ends were trimmed by 0 bases and 2 bases, with 4 bases remaining between them. In DNA, the CDR3 is TGTGCCACCAGCAGAGATAGTCAAGAGACCCAGTACTTC. Translated: CATSRDSQETQYF.

This clone counts as medium-sized (0.01 to 0.1%). The chain combines TRBV4-1 with TRBJ1-2; D not resolved. Trimming left V 0 bases short and J 4 bases short, with 6 bases between. The CDR3 has 13 residues. Germline values: CDR1 MGHRA, CDR2 YSYEKL. The CDR3 is CASSQETSYGYTF. The CDR3 bases are TGCGCCAGCAGCCAAGAGACTTCCTATGGCTACACCTTC.

The chain employs TRBV6-5 and TRBJ1-3; a weak D match, TRBD1 (5 bases). The CDR3 is 15 amino acids. Per germline, CDR1 MNHEY and CDR2 SVGAGI. Trimming took off 3 bases at V and 0 bases at J, with 9 bases between the two ends. The CDR3 region has the DNA TGTGCCAGCAGTTATCGGGGGAGCTCTGGAAACACCATATATTTT. As protein: CASSYRGSSGNTIYF.

V and J are TRBV5-1 and TRBJ2-5; D possibly uses TRBD1 or TRBD2 (5 bases each). Matching the DNA end better, TRBJ2-7 makes the J call doubtful. The CDR3 runs 13 residues. Germline-derived CDR1 and CDR2 are SGHRS and YFSETQ. CDR3 in DNA: TGCGCCAGCCGCAGGGACGGCGGGTACGAGCAGTACTTC. Its protein product is CASRRDGGYEQYF.

V gene TRBV2 combines with J gene TRBJ1-5, with a weak D call TRBD1 (6 bases). This CDR3 contains 14 residues. Between the trimmed V and J ends, which lost 6 bases and 2 bases, there was a span of 11 bases. Germline lookup yields CDR1 SNHLY and CDR2 FYNNEI. CDR3 protein: CASSFGQRNQPQHF. CDR3 nucleotides: TGTGCCAGCAGCTTTGGACAGCGCAATCAGCCCCAGCATTTT.

The J gene is TRBJ2-1, the V gene TRBV5-1; the match to TRBD1 covers 10 bases. The CDR3 has 16 amino acids. Germline CDR1 and CDR2: SGHRS and YFSETQ. V gave up 4 bases and J gave up 2 bases; unmatched junction bases: 6. The DNA for the CDR3 is TGCGCCAGCAGCGGGCCGACAGGGGGCACCTACAATGAGCAGTTCTTC. It encodes CASSGPTGGTYNEQFF.

V is TRBV7-7 and J is TRBJ1-1; tentative D call: TRBD1 (6 bases). The V and J ends lost 5 bases and 5 bases respectively, with 15 bases between them. The CDR3 is made up of 14 amino acids. The germline gives CDR1 SSHAT, CDR2 FNYEAQ (reference sequence). The CDR3 DNA follows: TGTGCCAGCAGCCCCGGGGGGCCAGGTACTGAAGCTTTCTTT. Its protein product is CASSPGGPGTEAFF.

This clone appeared once. The V call is TRBV27, the J call TRBJ2-1, with TRBD2 matching over 12 bases. The CDR3 loop spans 19 amino acids. V shed 5 bases and J 0 bases; nucleotides not matched to a gene: 11. Looked up from germline, CDR1 is MNHEY and CDR2 is SMNVEV (reference sequence). This CDR3 reads CASSPRLAGATSSYNEQFF. The DNA for the CDR3 is TGTGCCAGCAGTCCTCGACTAGCGGGGGCGACGAGCTCCTACAATGAGCAGTTCTTC.

This chain connects TRBV9 to TRBJ2-1, with 10 bases that match TRBD2. The length of the CDR3 is 15 residues. CDR1 and CDR2 (germline): SGDLS, YYNGEE. V gave up 1 base and J gave up 7 bases; unmatched junction bases: 5. CDR3 bases: TGTGCCAGCAGCGTATCTCCGACTAGCGGGAATGAGCAGTTCTTC. Its translation is CASSVSPTSGNEQFF.

This chain links TRBV7-9 with TRBJ2-1; TRBD2 is a possible D gene (6 bases). Germline V gene lookup returns CDR1 SEHNR and CDR2 FQNEAQ (reference sequence). This CDR3 is built from 12 residues. V lost 0 bases and J lost 15, with 12 bases in between. CDR3 bases: TGTGCCAGCAGCTTAGCTTTGGAGGGGTCGTTCTTC. It yields the protein CASSLALEGSFF.

V is TRBV5-4 and J is TRBJ2-7; TRBD1 matches 7 bases. J lost 4 bases, V lost 1 base, and 8 bases had no gene match. The CDR3 has 15 amino acids. Germline-derived CDR1 and CDR2 are SGHNT and YYREEE (reference sequence). The CDR3 loop is CASSLRGPVVYEQYF. DNA for the CDR3: TGTGCCAGCAGCTTGAGGGGGCCGGTGGTTTACGAGCAGTACTTC.

V is TRBV4-2 and J is TRBJ2-1, with D perhaps being TRBD1 or TRBD2 (6 bases each). The V and J ends lost 4 bases and 2 bases respectively, with 12 bases between them. The CDR3 is 15 amino acids. Germline-derived CDR1 and CDR2 are LGHNA and YNFKEQ. The CDR3 region has the DNA TGTGCCAGCAGCCCTGAGAGGGGGGCCTACAATGAGCAGTTCTTC. It codes for CASSPERGAYNEQFF.

The chain employs TRBV11-2 and TRBJ1-1; no firm D call. V lost 1 base and J 0 bases, leaving 6 bases between the germline ends. The CDR3 is 14 amino acids. Germline V CDR1 and CDR2: SGHAT, FQNNGV. DNA for the CDR3: TGTGCCAGCAGCTTAGGCGGTTTGAACACTGAAGCTTTCTTT. This codes for CASSLGGLNTEAFF.

V and J are TRBV10-2 and TRBJ2-1, with 10 positions matching TRBD2. This CDR3 comprises 15 residues. In germline, CDR1 is WSHSY, CDR2 SAAADI. The trim removed 3 bases at V and 4 bases at J, leaving 3 bases unmatched. The CDR3: CASSDRAGGYNEQFF. CDR3 bases: TGCGCCAGCAGTGATCGAGCGGGAGGGTACAATGAGCAGTTCTTC.